A selection of T cell receptor beta chains follows, all from one sample in a study of T cell responses to AZD1222 COVID-19 vaccine. The table came from immunoSEQ multiplex PCR; TCRdb's copy has only in-frame clones and leaves some out. The data show about 150,000 clones, about 94% seen once. The source was peripheral blood, collected 28 days after the second AZD1222 dose. The receptors derive from an adult who received the AZD1222 COVID-19 vaccine. Each CDR3 is given with its conserved first and last residue. A D gene is named only where the DNA matches it firmly. Only some rows state a clone size, as once, few, many or a class for expanded clones.

clone_size	v_call	d_call	j_call	cdr3_aa	cdr3_nt
-	TRBV7-9	TRBD2	TRBJ2-1	CASSPRRGGYNEQFF	TGTGCCAGCAGCCCCCGCCGGGGGGGATACAATGAGCAGTTCTTC
-	TRBV11-2	TRBD2	TRBJ2-3	CASSLLAGGFRDTQYF	TGTGCCAGCAGCTTACTAGCGGGGGGGTTCAGGGATACGCAGTATTTT
-	TRBV12-2	-	TRBJ2-7	CASRFKWDSHEQYF	TGTGCAAGTCGCTTCAAATGGGACAGTCACGAGCAGTACTTC
-	TRBV2	-	TRBJ1-1	CASSERDLEAFF	TGTGCCAGCAGTGAAAGGGACCTTGAAGCTTTCTTT
-	TRBV5-5	-	TRBJ1-1	CASSLAPVDSTEAFF	TGTGCCAGCAGCTTGGCCCCCGTCGACAGCACTGAAGCTTTCTTT
-	TRBV5-1	-	TRBJ2-1	CASSGALYNEQFF	TGCGCCAGCAGTGGGGCACTCTACAATGAGCAGTTCTTC
-	TRBV27	-	TRBJ1-1	CASSLSPGREAFF	TGTGCCAGCAGTTTATCGCCCGGTAGGGAAGCTTTCTTT
-	TRBV5-4	TRBD1	TRBJ2-3	CASSLGSLGQGEDTQYF	TGTGCCAGCAGCTTGGGGTCCTTGGGACAGGGTGAGGATACGCAGTATTTT
once	TRBV23-1	-	TRBJ1-3	CASSQMRGYFGNTIYF	TGCGCCAGCAGTCAAATGCGCGGTTACTTTGGAAACACCATATATTTT
-	TRBV7-9	-	TRBJ2-3	CASSLAQGVDYTQYF	TGTGCCAGCAGCTTAGCGCAAGGGGTAGACTATACGCAGTATTTT
-	TRBV24-1	TRBD1	TRBJ2-1	CATSDAGQGINEQFF	TGTGCCACCAGTGATGCGGGACAGGGAATAAATGAGCAGTTCTTC
-	TRBV7-9	-	TRBJ1-6	CASSPGASPLHF	TGTGCCAGCAGTCCCGGGGCAAGTCCCCTCCACTTT
-	TRBV18	-	TRBJ1-1	CASSPGAGNTEAFF	TGTGCCAGCTCACCAGGTGCAGGGAACACTGAAGCTTTCTTT
-	TRBV4-2	TRBD1	TRBJ1-6	CASSQVVGTGVISPLHF	TGTGCCAGCAGCCAAGTAGTGGGAACAGGGGTAATTTCACCCCTCCACTTT
-	TRBV5-4	-	TRBJ2-5	CASSLTGTGETQYF	TGTGCCAGCAGCTTGACAGGGACGGGAGAGACCCAGTACTTC
-	TRBV20-1	-	TRBJ2-4	CSQAAKNIQYF	TGCAGCCAGGCAGCCAAAAACATTCAGTACTTC
-	TRBV7-2	TRBD2	TRBJ2-1	CASSDPGLGNNEQFF	TGTGCCAGCAGCGATCCGGGACTAGGCAACAATGAGCAGTTCTTC
-	TRBV3-1/TRBV3-2	TRBD2	TRBJ2-7	CASSPSGGANEQYF	TGTGCCAGCAGCCCAAGCGGGGGGGCGAACGAGCAGTACTTC
-	TRBV11-2	-	TRBJ1-2	CASSFLIGRTEDNYGYTF	TGTGCCAGCAGCTTTCTCATCGGGAGGACAGAAGATAACTATGGCTACACCTTC
-	TRBV27	-	TRBJ1-5	CASSPSGRGGRQPQHF	TGTGCCAGCAGTCCCTCGGGAAGGGGAGGTCGTCAGCCCCAGCATTTT
many	TRBV6-6	-	TRBJ2-2	CASSTGTHTGELFF	TGTGCCAGCAGCACCGGGACCCACACCGGGGAGCTGTTTTTT
once	TRBV2	-	TRBJ2-1	CASSGWVNEQFF	TGTGCCAGCAGTGGGTGGGTAAATGAGCAGTTCTTC
-	TRBV5-4	-	TRBJ2-2	CASSFGPGDTGELFF	TGTGCCAGCAGCTTCGGTCCGGGGGACACCGGGGAGCTGTTTTTT
-	TRBV5-5	-	TRBJ1-5	CASSRDLAVPLSNQPQHF	TGTGCCAGCAGCCGGGACCTCGCCGTCCCCCTGAGCAATCAGCCCCAGCATTTT
once	TRBV12-3/TRBV12-4	-	TRBJ2-7	CASSSLWGVEQYF	TGTGCCAGCAGTTCCCTTTGGGGGGTCGAGCAGTACTTC
-	TRBV19	-	TRBJ1-1	CASSIWETNTEAFF	TGTGCCAGTAGTATCTGGGAGACTAACACTGAAGCTTTCTTT
-	TRBV19	-	TRBJ2-5	CASSPREGQKETQYF	TGTGCCAGTAGTCCCCGGGAGGGACAGAAAGAGACCCAGTACTTC
-	TRBV6-1	-	TRBJ1-1	CASSEPFVGQGESEAFF	TGTGCCAGCAGTGAACCTTTTGTGGGACAAGGGGAGTCTGAAGCTTTCTTT
-	TRBV7-3	-	TRBJ1-1	CASSLGANTEAFF	TGTGCCAGCAGCTTAGGGGCTAACACTGAAGCTTTCTTT
once	TRBV18	-	TRBJ1-3	CASSHSGPDTIYF	TGTGCCAGCTCACATAGCGGTCCGGACACCATATATTTT
-	TRBV2	-	TRBJ1-2	CATGSAPAAHGYTF	TGTGCCACCGGATCAGCGCCCGCCGCCCACGGCTACACCTTC
-	TRBV7-2	-	TRBJ2-7	CASSLDLNSYEQYF	TGTGCCAGCAGCTTAGACTTGAACTCCTACGAGCAGTACTTC
-	TRBV10-3	TRBD1	TRBJ2-7	CAISPQAGGGSYEQYF	TGTGCCATCAGCCCCCAGGCAGGGGGTGGCTCCTACGAGCAGTACTTC
-	TRBV5-1	-	TRBJ1-2	CASSGEGRNGYTF	TGCGCCAGCAGCGGCGAAGGGAGAAATGGCTACACCTTC
few	TRBV4-2	-	TRBJ1-4	CASSQDLGRGSEKLFF	TGTGCCAGCAGCCAAGATCTCGGCAGGGGAAGTGAAAAACTGTTTTTT
-	TRBV7-9	-	TRBJ2-3	CASSPRTGAGGTDTDTQYF	TGTGCCAGCAGCCCTAGGACAGGGGCGGGAGGGACAGACACAGATACGCAGTATTTT
-	TRBV6-4	TRBD2	TRBJ2-1	CASSPGLAGYEQFF	TGTGCCAGCAGTCCGGGACTAGCGGGCTATGAGCAGTTCTTC
-	TRBV7-8	-	TRBJ1-2	CASSLVGEGYTF	TGTGCCAGCAGCTTAGTTGGGGAAGGCTACACCTTC
-	TRBV4-3	TRBD1	TRBJ1-5	CASSQELLGAGGLQPQHF	TGCGCCAGCAGCCAAGAGCTACTGGGGGCAGGGGGACTTCAGCCCCAGCATTTT
once	TRBV25-1	-	TRBJ1-2	CASSEYGDYGYTF	TGTGCCAGCAGTGAATACGGGGACTATGGCTACACCTTC
-	TRBV7-2	-	TRBJ1-2	CASVPRVTNYGYTF	TGTGCCAGCGTCCCCCGCGTTACTAACTATGGCTACACCTTC
-	TRBV5-4	-	TRBJ2-2	CASSPVGGLSNGELFF	TGTGCCAGCAGCCCGGTCGGGGGGCTGAGTAACGGGGAGCTGTTTTTT
-	TRBV18	-	TRBJ2-7	CASSAGEYLGEQYF	TGTGCCAGCTCGGCGGGCGAATACCTGGGGGAGCAGTACTTC
-	TRBV19	TRBD2	TRBJ2-1	CASSTFSGGSYNEQFF	TGTGCCAGTAGTACATTTAGCGGGGGCTCCTACAATGAGCAGTTCTTC
-	TRBV18	-	TRBJ2-7	CASSLTGNYYEQYF	TGTGCCAGCTCACTAACAGGGAACTACTACGAGCAGTACTTC
-	TRBV7-3	-	TRBJ2-1	CASSTRPRNEQFF	TGTGCCAGCAGCACCAGACCCCGCAATGAGCAGTTCTTC
-	TRBV12-3/TRBV12-4	-	TRBJ1-5	CASTEKGNQPQHF	TGTGCCAGCACCGAGAAGGGCAATCAGCCCCAGCATTTT